This T cell receptor beta chain was identified during a study of cytomegalovirus exposure and HLA in healthy donors. This cohort consisted of healthy bone marrow donors. In the PCR, 60 Vbeta and 13 Jbeta primers were used. Clones were read by immunoSEQ multiplex PCR, and TCRdb kept only the in-frame ones, dropping some. The sample lists around 150,000 clones; 76% were seen once. The sequenced sample was PBMCs. The TCR was taken from a male donor in good health and CMV-seronegative.

The CDR3 sequence is CASSLIAWGLGPGELFF. Here the CDR3 DNA reads TGTGCCAGCAGCTTAATCGCCTGGGGCCTTGGACCCGGGGAGCTGTTTTTT. The J gene is TRBJ2-2, the V gene TRBV7-9; D may be TRBD1 (5 bases). V shed 2 bases and J shed 6 bases, with 19 bases lying between them. The CDR3 has 17 residues. The germline V gene encodes CDR1 SEHNR and CDR2 FQNEAQ (reference sequence).